This T cell receptor (beta chain) was recorded in a study of chemoradiotherapy in HPV16-positive cancers. Study-level findings and limits: During treatment, candidate HPV-specific clones and E7-related motifs expanded in tumor.

Over chemoradiotherapy, repertoires were sampled more than once. The assay was immunoSEQ multiplex PCR, and TCRdb's table has in-frame clones only and misses some. The sample lists 29,000 or so clones, 91% seen once, with less than 25% in the top ten. For this clone: Antigen: not known.

The source material was blood, sampled from a patient who underwent chemoradiotherapy. This TCR was sampled from a human donor with HPV-associated anogenital cancer.

CDR3 bases: TGTGCCAGTAGTATGACGGGGAACACTGAAGCTTTCTTT. Protein sequence: CASSMTGNTEAFF. The chain employs TRBV19 and TRBJ1-1; D call uncertain. Trimming left V 3 bases short and J 1 base short, with 6 bases between. The germline gives CDR1 LNHDA, CDR2 SQIVND (reference sequence). There are 13 residues in the CDR3.